These 27 T cell receptor beta chains were all obtained from the same sample, sequenced in a study of shared clonotypes between healthy human individuals. CD8 cells classed as naive were CD45RO-negative and positively selected for CCR7, excluding terminally differentiated effector memory CD45RA+ cells. Assay: immunoSEQ multiplex PCR; the TCRdb copy retains only in-frame clones and omits some. The sample lists hundreds of thousands of clones; around 96% were seen once. Sequencing was carried out using naive CD8+ T cells sorted from blood. Source of these receptors: a woman between 25 and 40 years old in good health.

The V call is TRBV11-2, the J call TRBJ2-5, with TRBD2 matching over 7 bases. The germline CDR1 and CDR2 sequences are SGHAT and FQNNGV. Trimming removed 2 bases from V and 5 bases from J; junction bases left unmatched: 8. The CDR3 covers 15 residues. CDR3 region: CASSLLAEGMETQYF. DNA for the CDR3: TGTGCCAGCAGCTTACTAGCGGAAGGGATGGAGACCCAGTACTTC.

V gene TRBV27 combines with J gene TRBJ2-2; D is perhaps TRBD1 (6 bases). Germline CDR1 is MNHEY and CDR2 is SMNVEV (reference sequence). This CDR3 is 15 amino acids long. Trimming pared 3 bases from V and 7 bases from J, leaving 15 bases between. The CDR3, as DNA: TGTGCCAGCAGTTTGGTGTTGGGGGCGGTCGGGGAGCTGTTTTTT. It is translated as CASSLVLGAVGELFF.

Only one count was recorded for this clone. This chain connects TRBV11-2 to TRBJ1-1, with D maybe TRBD1 (5 bases). The CDR3 extends over 14 amino acids. Germline values: CDR1 SGHAT, CDR2 FQNNGV. The V end was cut by 5 bases, the J end by 3 bases, with 13 bases between. The CDR3 DNA is TGTGCCAGCAGCCCGGAGGTGGGGGACACTGAAGCTTTCTTT. Encoded protein: CASSPEVGDTEAFF.

This clone was picked up a small number of times. This chain joins TRBV9 and TRBJ1-1; no firm D call. V lost 0 bases and J 3 bases, leaving 9 bases between the germline ends. This CDR3 is built from 14 residues. CDR1 is SGDLS and CDR2 is YYNGEE in the germline V gene. As DNA, the CDR3 is TGTGCCAGCAGCGTAGACGGGGAGGACACTGAAGCTTTCTTT. Its translation is CASSVDGEDTEAFF.

V gene TRBV5-4 combines with J gene TRBJ1-3; D not certain. V was pared by 9 bases and J by 4 bases, with 17 bases between. The CDR3 covers 14 residues. CDR1 and CDR2 (germline): SGHNT, YYREEE (reference sequence). DNA of the CDR3: TGTGCCATCACGGCCCGGGAATGGGGAAACACCATATATTTT. Translation: CAITAREWGNTIYF. The whole variable domain, filled in from reference TRBV5-4 and TRBJ1-3, reads ETGVTQSPTHLIKTRGQQVTLRCSSQSGHNTVSWYQQALGQGPQFIFQYYREEENGRGNFPPRFSGLQFPNYSSELNVNALELDDSALYLCAITAREWGNTIYFGEGSWLTVV.

The chain recombines TRBV28 with TRBJ2-1, with unresolved D. Trimming took off 8 bases at V and 0 bases at J, with 14 bases between the two ends. Germline V gene lookup returns CDR1 MDHEN and CDR2 SYDVKM. The CDR3 consists of 15 residues. CDR3 nucleotide sequence: TGTGCCAGCGAATCCTTTTTGAGCTCCTACAATGAGCAGTTCTTC. It codes for CASESFLSSYNEQFF.

This chain joins TRBV28 and TRBJ1-3, with 11 bases identical to TRBD1. V shed 2 bases, J shed 2 bases, and the junction held 8 bases outside the gene matches. CDR3 length: 18 amino acids. Germline lookup yields CDR1 MDHEN and CDR2 SYDVKM. DNA of the CDR3: TGTGCCAGCAGTTTAGCGGGACAGGGGGTTTGGACTGGAAACACCATATATTTT. Amino acid sequence: CASSLAGQGVWTGNTIYF. The variable domain in full, completed from reference TRBV28 and TRBJ1-3, reads DVKVTQSSRYLVKRTGEKVFLECVQDMDHENMFWYRQDPGLGLRLIYFSYDVKMKEKGDIPEGYSVSREKKERFSLILESASTNQTSMYLCASSLAGQGVWTGNTIYFGEGSWLTVV.

V is TRBV19 and J is TRBJ2-7, with 10 bases identical to TRBD2. This CDR3 has 14 amino acids. The ends lost 5 bases at V and 4 bases at J; junction bases unmatched: 5. Germline V CDR1 and CDR2: LNHDA, SQIVND (reference sequence). Here the CDR3 reads CASSFGSGGYEQYF. The DNA for the CDR3 is TGTGCCAGTAGTTTCGGTAGCGGGGGGTACGAGCAGTACTTC.

The rearrangement links TRBV28 to TRBJ2-7; no clear D. This CDR3 region has 13 residues. The germline V and J ends were trimmed by 7 bases and 7 bases, with 17 bases remaining between them. Germline CDR1 reads MDHEN; CDR2 reads SYDVKM. The chain's CDR3 is CASKVLGLEEQYF. In DNA, the CDR3 is TGTGCCAGCAAGGTGCTAGGGTTGGAAGAGCAGTACTTC.

This rearrangement joins TRBV29-1 to TRBJ1-1; D gene unclear. The CDR3 length is 12 residues. Deletions cut 3 bases from V and 7 bases from J, with 12 bases between. From germline, CDR1 is SQVTM and CDR2 ANQGSEA. The CDR3 bases are TGCAGCGTTGAGGCTCGGCAGGATGAAGCTTTCTTT. Translation: CSVEARQDEAFF.

V usage is TRBV7-9 and J usage is TRBJ2-3; D could derive from TRBD1 or TRBD2 (5 bases each). This CDR3 has 11 amino acids. Trimming removed 10 bases at V and 4 bases at J, with 9 bases between. Germline V lookup: CDR1 SEHNR, CDR2 FQNEAQ (reference sequence). CDR3 sequence reads: CAILGADTQYF. The CDR3 nucleotides read TGTGCCATCCTGGGGGCAGATACGCAGTATTTT.

This chain uses TRBV27 with TRBJ1-1; D possibly corresponds to TRBD1 (5 bases). CDR1 is MNHEY and CDR2 is SMNVEV in the germline V gene (reference sequence). Trimming removed 4 bases at V and 5 bases at J, with 11 bases between. This CDR3 contains 13 residues. CDR3 sequence reads: CASSSGTSTEAFF. In DNA form, the CDR3 reads TGTGCCAGCAGTTCCGGGACCTCGACTGAAGCTTTCTTT.

The chain recombines TRBV27 with TRBJ1-2, with D perhaps TRBD1 (5 bases). Germline CDR1 MNHEY, CDR2 SMNVEV (reference sequence). The V gene lost 5 bases and the J gene lost 4 bases, with 14 bases spanning the gap. This CDR3 is built from 14 residues. The CDR3 loop is CASSLRDGRYGYTF. The CDR3 DNA sequence: TGTGCCAGCAGTCTACGGGACGGCCGCTATGGCTACACCTTC.

About this clone itself: Other DNA variants within this sample encode the same CDR3. The CDR3 loop is CASSLYGGTDTQYF. The CDR3 coding sequence is TGCGCCAGCAGCTTGTACGGCGGCACAGATACGCAGTATTTT. The gene calls are TRBV5-1 and TRBJ2-3; D uncertain. There are 14 residues in the CDR3. Germline V lookup: CDR1 SGHRS, CDR2 YFSETQ. V was shortened by 1 base and J by 1 base, with 7 bases between the two germline ends.

Notes on this clone: This sample includes further DNA sequences coding for the same CDR3. The CDR3 nucleotides are TGTGCCAGCAGCTCCACTAGTAGTTACGAGCAGTACTTC. Translation gives CASSSTSSYEQYF. The V call is TRBV28, the J call TRBJ2-7; D possibly corresponds to TRBD2 (5 bases). Trimming took off 6 bases at V and 4 bases at J, with 13 bases between the two ends. Germline CDR1 reads MDHEN; CDR2 reads SYDVKM. The CDR3 spans 13 residues.

The rearrangement joins TRBV6-6 to TRBJ1-2; D is uncertain. V shed 6 bases and J shed 8 bases, with 19 bases lying between them. This CDR3 is 14 amino acids long. Germline loops: CDR1 MNHNY, CDR2 SVGAGI (reference sequence). CDR3 region: CASRTGLLVFGYTF. The CDR3 DNA reads TGTGCCAGCAGGACCGGACTCCTGGTTTTCGGCTACACCTTC.

This clone was observed a single time. This chain links TRBV14 with TRBJ2-7; 7 bases fit TRBD1. The V gene end was trimmed by 1 base and the J gene end by 0 bases; junction bases not matched to a gene: 6. Germline V gene data show CDR1 as SGHDN and CDR2 as FVKESK. CDR3 size: 16 residues. The CDR3 region has the DNA TGTGCCAGCAGCCAAGCAACAGGGGTCACCTCCTACGAGCAGTACTTC. Protein sequence: CASSQATGVTSYEQYF.

This chain uses TRBV10-2 with TRBJ1-2; D is unresolved. The V and J ends lost 0 bases and 5 bases respectively, with 10 bases between them. The CDR3 runs 14 residues. Germline V CDR1 and CDR2: WSHSY, SAAADI. CDR3 bases: TGCGCCAGCAGTGAGTCCGAAAGGGCTTATGGCTACACCTTC. Translation gives CASSESERAYGYTF.

This rearrangement joins TRBV2 to TRBJ1-2; 9 bases fit TRBD1. The germline CDR1 and CDR2 sequences are SNHLY and FYNNEI. The CDR3 consists of 13 residues. Losses at the gene ends were 6 bases for V and 7 bases for J; bases not matched to a gene: 6. CDR3 sequence: CASSSGQGSGYTF. In DNA, the CDR3 is TGTGCCAGCAGCTCCGGACAGGGGAGTGGCTACACCTTC. Full variable domain (missing parts from reference TRBV2 and TRBJ1-2): EPEVTQTPSHQVTQMGQEVILRCVPISNHLYFYWYRQILGQKVEFLVSFYNNEISEKSEIFDDQFSVERPDGSNFTLKIRSTKLEDSAMYFCASSSGQGSGYTFGSGTRLTVV.

The chain uses TRBV15 and TRBJ2-1; D unresolved. Germline CDR1 reads LNHNV; CDR2 reads YYDKDF (reference sequence). CDR3 length: 14 amino acids. Trimming stripped 0 bases from V and 5 bases from J, with 8 bases between. CDR3 coding DNA: TGTGCCACCAGCAGAGACCGGTTCGACAATGAGCAGTTCTTC. It encodes CATSRDRFDNEQFF.

The V call is TRBV2, the J call TRBJ1-1; D is possibly TRBD1 (6 bases). The germline gives CDR1 SNHLY, CDR2 FYNNEI. CDR3 length: 14 amino acids. V shed 4 bases and J shed 2 bases, with 11 bases lying between them. Here the CDR3 DNA reads TGTGCCAGCAGTGCGGGACATACAAACACTGAAGCTTTCTTT. It encodes CASSAGHTNTEAFF. Combining the CDR3 with reference TRBV2 and TRBJ1-1 gives the whole variable domain EPEVTQTPSHQVTQMGQEVILRCVPISNHLYFYWYRQILGQKVEFLVSFYNNEISEKSEIFDDQFSVERPDGSNFTLKIRSTKLEDSAMYFCASSAGHTNTEAFFGQGTRLTVV.

The chain carries TRBV7-2 and TRBJ2-5, with 12 bases that match TRBD2. This CDR3 has 14 residues. The germline gives CDR1 SGHTA, CDR2 FQGNSA. V lost 3 bases and J lost 5; bases outside the gene matches: 1. The CDR3 DNA follows: TGTGCCAGCAGCTTCGGACTAGCGGGGGAGACCCAGTACTTC. Translated: CASSFGLAGETQYF.

The chain employs TRBV5-4 and TRBJ2-3; 10 nucleotides align to TRBD2. Germline V gene data show CDR1 as SGHNT and CDR2 as YYREEE (reference sequence). The CDR3 is 14 amino acids. J gave up 5 bases and V 4 bases, and 4 bases lay outside the gene matches. The CDR3 DNA reads as TGTGCCAGCAGCCCACTAGCGGGAAAAGATACGCAGTATTTT. Protein product: CASSPLAGKDTQYF.

To note about this clone: Other DNA sequences within the sample encode an identical CDR3. V is TRBV5-4 and J is TRBJ2-1; D is possibly TRBD2 (6 bases). Germline values: CDR1 SGHNT, CDR2 YYREEE (reference sequence). V lost 0 bases and J 0 bases, leaving 7 bases between the germline ends. The CDR3 extends over 15 amino acids. CDR3 DNA: TGTGCCAGCAGCTTGGGTAGCGGCTCCTACAATGAGCAGTTCTTC. This encodes CASSLGSGSYNEQFF.

This sequence joins TRBV19 and TRBJ1-6; D is unclear. There are 15 residues in the CDR3. The germline gives CDR1 LNHDA, CDR2 SQIVND (reference sequence). Trimming pared 9 bases from V and 0 bases from J, leaving 12 bases between. Here the CDR3 DNA reads TGTGCCAGCGGTGAGGAAAGCTCCTATAATTCACCCCTCCACTTT. This encodes CASGEESSYNSPLHF.

The V and J genes are TRBV4-1 and TRBJ2-2; D is uncertain. This CDR3 region has 16 residues. Trimming took off 4 bases at V and 0 bases at J, with 12 bases between the two ends. Looked up from germline, CDR1 is MGHRA and CDR2 is YSYEKL. DNA of the CDR3: TGCGCCAGCAGCCTCCTCCGGACCCCGAACACCGGGGAGCTGTTTTTT. Its translation is CASSLLRTPNTGELFF.

The chain couples TRBV7-2 to TRBJ2-3; TRBD2 agrees at 8 bases. The CDR3 covers 15 residues. V lost 4 bases to trimming and J lost 2 bases; unmatched junction nucleotides: 5. Per germline, CDR1 SGHTA and CDR2 FQGNSA. DNA for the CDR3: TGTGCCAGCAGCTCCTTTAGCGGGAACACAGATACGCAGTATTTT. This codes for CASSSFSGNTDTQYF.